This record concerns one T cell receptor (beta chain) sequence. Its cognate antigen has yet to be identified. Nothing much larger sits one base from this clone, and base qualities are not available. The data were taken from a study of Ad26.COV2.S vaccination and SARS-CoV-2 variants (dated by TCRdb to about 2021). Background for the entire study: TCRbeta repertoire sequencing was used to assess the specificity and breadth of SARS-CoV-2-reactive T cell receptors after Ad26.COV2.S vaccination. The TCR-sequenced set comprised around 30 samples: around 20 Ad26.COV2.S vaccine recipients, 5 placebo recipients and 8 SARS-CoV-2 convalescent individuals.

TCRbeta CDR3 regions were sequenced with the immunoSEQ Assay. After extraction, genomic DNA underwent amplification by bias-controlled multiplex PCR, followed by high-throughput sequencing. Per the original workflow: To quantify the absolute abundance of every unique TCRbeta CDR3 region, sequences were collapsed and filtered. Usable DNA was measured by amplifying reference genes present in all nucleated cells, and TCRbeta template counts were normalized to that usable DNA to estimate T cell fraction. Repertoire TCRs were annotated as SARS-CoV-2-specific when V gene, CDR3 amino acid sequence and J gene were exactly matched to a known reactive TCR set. The reference SARS-CoV-2 TCR set was obtained from MIRA and was filtered for enrichment in COVID-19-positive ImmuneCODE repertoires, whereby public or cross-reactive TCRs were removed. Drawing on the MIRA antigens, annotated TCRs were analysed further at the level of specific ORF or position within ORF. Breadth was defined as annotated unique rearrangements over total unique productive rearrangements; depth was the summed frequency of those rearrangements. Two-sided Wilcoxon rank-sum tests were used to compare TCR breadth between groups. This is the immuneACCESS table as TCRdb keeps it, with only in-frame sequences that have V and J called. A part of the clones is gone; compared with another copy, unresolved V genes explain less than half, and the rest is unexplained. That table furnishes V, J and clone size, whereas the DNA furnished D and trimming. The sample has around 170,000 clones on record, around nine tenths of them singletons. The biggest ten clones account for under 7.5% of the sample.

The study at large found these results: The authors noted that total T cell responses may have been underestimated by the TCR breadth and depth analyses. Non-spike TCR breadth was comparable between vaccine and placebo recipients, consistent with the vaccine containing only spike. Compared with placebo recipients, Ad26.COV2.S recipients showed higher spike-specific TCR breadth (P = 0.0014). After vaccination, substantial breadth of spike-specific CD8+ and CD4+ T cell responses was reported.

The time point label, as the study defines it: individuals recovered from natural SARS-CoV-2 infection. From the cysteine through the phenylalanine, the CDR3 covers 17 amino acids. Only the CDR3 DNA stays, 51 bases, in frame from base 1. For CDR1 and CDR2, the germline V gene lists KGHSH and LQKENI. Relative to germline, V is missing 6 bases and J is missing 6 bases, with 15 bases of the junction outside any gene match. The receptor's source is a human donor who had recovered from COVID-19. The sample here was peripheral blood, taken after recovery from COVID-19. The receptor chain draws on TRBV18 and TRBJ2-1, with TRBD2 matching 9 junction bases. In nucleotide form, the sequence is TGTGCCAGCTCTCCGGGACTAGCTGCACGTGGTGGCAATGAGCAGTTCTTC. Its amino acids are CASSPGLAARGGNEQFF.